The sequence of this T cell receptor (beta chain) was determined in a study of blood T cell repertoires in COVID-19. The CDR3 length is 16 residues. Germline loops: CDR1 KGHSH, CDR2 LQKENI. Trimming at V came to 3 bases and at J to 2 bases, leaving 8 bases not matched to a gene. Assay used: immunoSEQ multiplex PCR; TCRdb lists only in-frame clones, some missing. The repertoire includes about 280,000 clones, roughly 91% of them detected once, and less than 2% sits in the top ten. The gene calls are TRBV18 and TRBJ2-3; TRBD2 matches at 7 bases. Sequencing was performed on PBMCs or T cells enriched from blood (not recorded which). The clonotype comes from a woman aged 55-69 years who had recovered from COVID-19. In DNA form, the CDR3 reads TGTGCCAGCTCACCGCTAGAGCGGGGTACCACAGATACGCAGTATTTT. It encodes CASSPLERGTTDTQYF.